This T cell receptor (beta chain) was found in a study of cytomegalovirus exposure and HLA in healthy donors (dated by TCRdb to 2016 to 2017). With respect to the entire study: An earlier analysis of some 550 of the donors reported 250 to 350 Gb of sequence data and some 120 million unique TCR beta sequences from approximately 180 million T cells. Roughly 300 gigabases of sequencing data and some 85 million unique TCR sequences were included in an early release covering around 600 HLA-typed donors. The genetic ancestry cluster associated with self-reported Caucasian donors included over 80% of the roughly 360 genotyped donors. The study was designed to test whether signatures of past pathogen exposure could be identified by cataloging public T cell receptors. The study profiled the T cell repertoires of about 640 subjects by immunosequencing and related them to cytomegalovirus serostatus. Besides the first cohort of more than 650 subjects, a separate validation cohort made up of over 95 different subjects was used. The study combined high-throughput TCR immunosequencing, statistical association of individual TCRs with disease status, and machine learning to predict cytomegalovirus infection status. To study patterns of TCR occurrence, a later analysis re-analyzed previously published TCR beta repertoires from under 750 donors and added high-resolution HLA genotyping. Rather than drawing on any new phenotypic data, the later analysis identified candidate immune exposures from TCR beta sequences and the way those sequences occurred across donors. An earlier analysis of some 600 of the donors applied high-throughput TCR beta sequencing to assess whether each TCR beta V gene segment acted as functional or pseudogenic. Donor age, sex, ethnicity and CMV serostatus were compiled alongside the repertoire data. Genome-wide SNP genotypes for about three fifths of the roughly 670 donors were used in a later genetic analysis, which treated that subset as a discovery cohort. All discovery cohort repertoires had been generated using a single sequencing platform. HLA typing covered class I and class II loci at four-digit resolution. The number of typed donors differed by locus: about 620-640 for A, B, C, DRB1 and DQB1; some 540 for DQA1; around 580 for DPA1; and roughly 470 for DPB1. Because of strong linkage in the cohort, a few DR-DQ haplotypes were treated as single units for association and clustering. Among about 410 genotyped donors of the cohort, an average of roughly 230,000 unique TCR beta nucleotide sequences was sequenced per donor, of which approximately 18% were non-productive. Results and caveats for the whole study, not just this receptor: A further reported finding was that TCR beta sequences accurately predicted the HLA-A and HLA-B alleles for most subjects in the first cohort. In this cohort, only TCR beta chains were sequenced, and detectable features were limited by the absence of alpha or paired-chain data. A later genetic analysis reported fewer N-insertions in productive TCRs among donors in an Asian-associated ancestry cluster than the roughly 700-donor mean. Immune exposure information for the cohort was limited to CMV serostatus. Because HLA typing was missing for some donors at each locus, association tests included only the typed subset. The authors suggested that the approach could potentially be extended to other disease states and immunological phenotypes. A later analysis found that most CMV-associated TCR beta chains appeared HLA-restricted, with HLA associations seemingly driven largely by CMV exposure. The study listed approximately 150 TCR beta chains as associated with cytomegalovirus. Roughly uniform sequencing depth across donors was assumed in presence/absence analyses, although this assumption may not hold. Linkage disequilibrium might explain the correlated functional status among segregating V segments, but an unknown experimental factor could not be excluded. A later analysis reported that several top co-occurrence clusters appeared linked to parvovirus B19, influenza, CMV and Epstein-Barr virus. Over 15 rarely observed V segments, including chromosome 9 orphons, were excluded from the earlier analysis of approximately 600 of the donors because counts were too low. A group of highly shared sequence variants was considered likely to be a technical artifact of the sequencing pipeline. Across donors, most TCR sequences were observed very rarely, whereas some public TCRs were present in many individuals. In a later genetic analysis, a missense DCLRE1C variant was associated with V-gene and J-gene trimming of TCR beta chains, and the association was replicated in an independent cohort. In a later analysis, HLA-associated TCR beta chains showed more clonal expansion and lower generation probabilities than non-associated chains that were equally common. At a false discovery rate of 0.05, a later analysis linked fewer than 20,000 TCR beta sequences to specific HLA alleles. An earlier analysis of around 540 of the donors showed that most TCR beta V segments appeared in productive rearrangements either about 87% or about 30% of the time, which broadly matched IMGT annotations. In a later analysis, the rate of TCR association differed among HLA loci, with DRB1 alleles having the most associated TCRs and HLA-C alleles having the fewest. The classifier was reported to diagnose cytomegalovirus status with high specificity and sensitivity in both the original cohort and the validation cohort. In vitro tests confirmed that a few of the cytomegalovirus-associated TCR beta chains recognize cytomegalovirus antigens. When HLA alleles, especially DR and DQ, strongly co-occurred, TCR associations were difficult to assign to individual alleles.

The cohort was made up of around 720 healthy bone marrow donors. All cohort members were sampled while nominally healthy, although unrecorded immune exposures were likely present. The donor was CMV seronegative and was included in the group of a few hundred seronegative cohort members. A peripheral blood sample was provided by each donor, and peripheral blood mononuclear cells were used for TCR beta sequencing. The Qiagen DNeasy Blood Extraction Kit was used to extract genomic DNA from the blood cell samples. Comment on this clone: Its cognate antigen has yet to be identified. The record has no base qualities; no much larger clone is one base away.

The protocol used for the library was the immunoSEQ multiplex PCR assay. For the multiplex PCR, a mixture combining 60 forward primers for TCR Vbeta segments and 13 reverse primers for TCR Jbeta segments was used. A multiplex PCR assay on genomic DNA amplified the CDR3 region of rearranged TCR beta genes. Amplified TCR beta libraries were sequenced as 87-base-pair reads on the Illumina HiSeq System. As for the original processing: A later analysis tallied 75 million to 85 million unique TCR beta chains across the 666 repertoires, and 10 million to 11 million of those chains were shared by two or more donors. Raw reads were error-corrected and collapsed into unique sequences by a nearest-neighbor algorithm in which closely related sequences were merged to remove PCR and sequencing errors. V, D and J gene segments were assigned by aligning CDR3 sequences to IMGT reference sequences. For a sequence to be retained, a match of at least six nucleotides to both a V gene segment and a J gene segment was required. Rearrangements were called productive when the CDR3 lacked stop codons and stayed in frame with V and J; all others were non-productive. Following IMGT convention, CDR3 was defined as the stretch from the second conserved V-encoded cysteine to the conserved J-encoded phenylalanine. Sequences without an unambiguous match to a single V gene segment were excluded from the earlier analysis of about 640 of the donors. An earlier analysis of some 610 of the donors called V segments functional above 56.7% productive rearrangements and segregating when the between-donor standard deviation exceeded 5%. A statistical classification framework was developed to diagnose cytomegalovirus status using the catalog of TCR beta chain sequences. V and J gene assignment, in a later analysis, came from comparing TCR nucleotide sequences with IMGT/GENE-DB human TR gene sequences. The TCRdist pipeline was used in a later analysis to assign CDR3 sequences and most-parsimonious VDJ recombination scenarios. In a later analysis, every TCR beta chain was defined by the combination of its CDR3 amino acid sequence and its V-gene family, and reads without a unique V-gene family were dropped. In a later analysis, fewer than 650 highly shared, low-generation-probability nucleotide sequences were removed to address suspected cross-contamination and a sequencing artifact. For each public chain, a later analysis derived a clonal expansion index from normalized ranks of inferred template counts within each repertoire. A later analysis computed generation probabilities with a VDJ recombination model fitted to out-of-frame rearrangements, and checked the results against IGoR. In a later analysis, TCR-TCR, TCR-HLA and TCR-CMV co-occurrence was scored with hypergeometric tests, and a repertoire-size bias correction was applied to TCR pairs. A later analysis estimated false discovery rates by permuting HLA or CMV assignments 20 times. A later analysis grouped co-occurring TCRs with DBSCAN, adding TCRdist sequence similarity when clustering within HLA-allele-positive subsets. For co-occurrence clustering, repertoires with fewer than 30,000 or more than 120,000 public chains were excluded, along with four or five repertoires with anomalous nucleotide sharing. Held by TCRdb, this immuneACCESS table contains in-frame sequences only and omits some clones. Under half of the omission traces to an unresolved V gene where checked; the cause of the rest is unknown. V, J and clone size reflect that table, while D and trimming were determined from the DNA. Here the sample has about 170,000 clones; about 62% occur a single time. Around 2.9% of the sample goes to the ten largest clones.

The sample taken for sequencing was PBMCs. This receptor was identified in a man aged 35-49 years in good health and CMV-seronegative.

At the DNA level, the sequence is TGTGCCAGCAGTTTGTCGACAGTAAATTCACCCCTCCACTTT. It encodes CASSLSTVNSPLHF. The chain was built from TRBV28 and TRBJ1-6, and TRBD1 may be the D gene, going by 5 matching bases. From its cysteine to its phenylalanine, the CDR3 spans 14 amino acids. This entry keeps only the CDR3 DNA: 42 bases, framed from base 1. The germline ends are 10 bases apart after V is trimmed by 3 bases and J by 7 bases. According to the germline V gene, CDR1 reads MDHEN and CDR2 reads SYDVKM.